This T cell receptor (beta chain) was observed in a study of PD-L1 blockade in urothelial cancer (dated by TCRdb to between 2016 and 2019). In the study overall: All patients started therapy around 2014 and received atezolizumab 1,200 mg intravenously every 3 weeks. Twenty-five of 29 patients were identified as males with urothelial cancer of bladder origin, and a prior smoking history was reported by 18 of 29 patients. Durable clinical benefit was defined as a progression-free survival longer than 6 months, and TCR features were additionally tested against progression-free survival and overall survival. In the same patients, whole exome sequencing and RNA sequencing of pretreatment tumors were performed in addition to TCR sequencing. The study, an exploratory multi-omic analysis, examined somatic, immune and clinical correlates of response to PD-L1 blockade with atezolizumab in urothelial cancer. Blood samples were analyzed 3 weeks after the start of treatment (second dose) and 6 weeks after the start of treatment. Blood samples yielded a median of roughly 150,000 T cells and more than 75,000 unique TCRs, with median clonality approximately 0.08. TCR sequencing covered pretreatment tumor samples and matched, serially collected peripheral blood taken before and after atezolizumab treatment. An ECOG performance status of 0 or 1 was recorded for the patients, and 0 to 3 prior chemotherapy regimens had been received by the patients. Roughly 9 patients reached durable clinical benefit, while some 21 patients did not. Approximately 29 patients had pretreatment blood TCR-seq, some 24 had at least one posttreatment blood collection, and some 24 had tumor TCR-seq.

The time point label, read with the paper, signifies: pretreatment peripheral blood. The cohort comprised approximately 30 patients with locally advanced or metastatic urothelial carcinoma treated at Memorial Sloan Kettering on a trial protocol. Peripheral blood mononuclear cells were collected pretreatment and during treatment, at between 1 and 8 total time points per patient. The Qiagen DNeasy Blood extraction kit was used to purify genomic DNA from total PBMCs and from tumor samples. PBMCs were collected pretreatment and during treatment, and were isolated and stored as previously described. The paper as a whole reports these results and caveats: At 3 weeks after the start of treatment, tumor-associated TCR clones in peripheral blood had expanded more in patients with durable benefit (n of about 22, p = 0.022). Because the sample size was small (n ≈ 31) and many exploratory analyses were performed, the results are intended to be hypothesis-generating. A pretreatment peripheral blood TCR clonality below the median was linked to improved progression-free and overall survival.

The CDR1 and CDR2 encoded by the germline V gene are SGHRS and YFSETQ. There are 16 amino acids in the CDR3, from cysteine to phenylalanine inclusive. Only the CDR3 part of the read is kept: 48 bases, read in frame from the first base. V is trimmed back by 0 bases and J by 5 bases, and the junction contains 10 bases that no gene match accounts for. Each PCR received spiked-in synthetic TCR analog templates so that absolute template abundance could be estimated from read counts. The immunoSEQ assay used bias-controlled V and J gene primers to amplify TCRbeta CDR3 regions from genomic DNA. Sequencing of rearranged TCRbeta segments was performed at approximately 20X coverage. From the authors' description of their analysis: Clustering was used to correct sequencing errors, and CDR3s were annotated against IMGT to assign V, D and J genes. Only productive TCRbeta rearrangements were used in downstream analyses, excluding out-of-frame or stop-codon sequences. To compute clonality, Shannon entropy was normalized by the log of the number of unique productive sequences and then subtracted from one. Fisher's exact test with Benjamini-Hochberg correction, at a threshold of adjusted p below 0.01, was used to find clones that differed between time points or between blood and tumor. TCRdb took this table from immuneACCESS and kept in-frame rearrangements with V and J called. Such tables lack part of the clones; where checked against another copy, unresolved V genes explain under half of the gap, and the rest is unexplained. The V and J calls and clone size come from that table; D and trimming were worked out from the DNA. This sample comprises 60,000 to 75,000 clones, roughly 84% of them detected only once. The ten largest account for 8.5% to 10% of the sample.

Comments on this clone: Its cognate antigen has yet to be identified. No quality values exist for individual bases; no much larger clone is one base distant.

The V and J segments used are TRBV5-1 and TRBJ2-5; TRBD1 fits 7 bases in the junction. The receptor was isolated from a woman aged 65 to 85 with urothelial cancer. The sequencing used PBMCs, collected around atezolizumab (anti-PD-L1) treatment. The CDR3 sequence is CASSLEGRGSGETQYF. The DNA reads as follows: TGCGCCAGCAGCTTGGAGGGCAGGGGGTCCGGGGAGACCCAGTACTTC.